This TCR beta chain was found in a study of blood T cell repertoires in COVID-19. Study summary: COVID-19 samples, acute and convalescent, were from the United States, Italy and Spain. PBMCs, B-cell-depleted T cells, or T cells were the source of the cDNA or gDNA that made up the material.

Original handling: Reference gene primer amplification gave estimated nucleated cell counts. Method: immunoSEQ multiplex PCR; TCRdb's copy keeps in-frame clones and lacks some. The D gene and trimming were derived from the DNA, and the V and J assignments and clone size from that table. The data show around 140,000 clones, about 81% seen once. The junction had 2 bases not matched to a gene; V was cut back by 1 base and J by 0 bases. The CDR3 has 16 residues. Germline lookup yields CDR1 SGHTA and CDR2 FQGNSA. This TCR was sampled from a woman over 75 with acute or convalescent COVID-19. The chain recombines TRBV7-2 with TRBJ2-2; TRBD2 matches 7 bases. Sequences were obtained from peripheral blood. The CDR3 sequence is CASSLVLAANTGELFF. The DNA of the CDR3 is TGTGCCAGCAGCTTAGTGCTAGCGGCGAACACCGGGGAGCTGTTTTTT.